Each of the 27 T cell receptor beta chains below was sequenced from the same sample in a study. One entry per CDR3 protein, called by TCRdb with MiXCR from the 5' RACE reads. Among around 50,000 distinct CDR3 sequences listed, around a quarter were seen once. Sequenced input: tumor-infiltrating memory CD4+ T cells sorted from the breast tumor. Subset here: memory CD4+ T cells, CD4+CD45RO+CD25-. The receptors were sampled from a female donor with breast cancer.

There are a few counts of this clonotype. The CDR3 is CAWSPGGTSVNEQFF. The CDR3 DNA is TGTGCCTGGAGTCCCGGCGGGACTAGCGTTAATGAGCAGTTCTTC. The chain has TRBV30 and TRBJ2-1; 10 positions match TRBD2. Germline CDR1 is GTSNPN and CDR2 is SVGIG (reference sequence). V was clipped by 2 bases and J by 7 bases; unmatched bases: 8. This CDR3 has 15 amino acids.

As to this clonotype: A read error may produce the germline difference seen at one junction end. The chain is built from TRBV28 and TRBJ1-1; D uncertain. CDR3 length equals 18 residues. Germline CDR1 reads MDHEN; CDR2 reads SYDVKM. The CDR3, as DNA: TGTGCCAGCAGTTTATCCGGTGGGGTGGGCAGGCGGAACGCTGAAGCTTTCTTT. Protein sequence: CASSLSGGVGRRNAEAFF.

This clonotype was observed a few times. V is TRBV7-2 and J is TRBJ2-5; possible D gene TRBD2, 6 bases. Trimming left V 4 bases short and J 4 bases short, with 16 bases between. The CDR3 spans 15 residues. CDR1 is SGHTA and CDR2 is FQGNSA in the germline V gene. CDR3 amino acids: CASSSTRRVGETQYF. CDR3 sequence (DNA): TGTGCCAGCAGCTCGACTAGAAGAGTCGGAGAGACCCAGTACTTC. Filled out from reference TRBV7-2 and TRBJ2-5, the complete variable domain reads GAGVSQSPSNKVTEKGKDVELRCDPISGHTALYWYRQSLGQGLEFLIYFQGNSAPDKSGLPSDRFSAERTGGSVSTLTIQRTQQEDSAVYLCASSSTRRVGETQYFGPGTRLLVL.

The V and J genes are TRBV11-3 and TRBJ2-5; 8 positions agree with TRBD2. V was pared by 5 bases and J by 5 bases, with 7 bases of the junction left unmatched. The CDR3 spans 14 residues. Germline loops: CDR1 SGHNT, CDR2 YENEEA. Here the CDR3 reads CASSIGRGAETQYF. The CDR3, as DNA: TGTGCCAGCAGCATCGGGCGGGGGGCCGAGACCCAGTACTTC.

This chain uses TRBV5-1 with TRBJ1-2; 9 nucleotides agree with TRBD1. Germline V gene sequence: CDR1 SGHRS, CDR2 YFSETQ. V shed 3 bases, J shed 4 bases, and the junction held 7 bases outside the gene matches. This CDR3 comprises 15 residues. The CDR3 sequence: CASSSQGADVYGYTF. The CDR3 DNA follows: TGCGCCAGCAGCTCACAGGGGGCAGACGTCTATGGCTACACCTTC.

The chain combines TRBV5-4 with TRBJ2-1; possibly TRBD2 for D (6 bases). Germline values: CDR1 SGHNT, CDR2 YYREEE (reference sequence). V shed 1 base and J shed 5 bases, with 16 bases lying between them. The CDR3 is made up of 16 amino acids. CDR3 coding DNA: TGTGCCAGCAGCTTGTCTTGGCTAGCGAACAACAATGAGCAGTTCTTC. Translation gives CASSLSWLANNNEQFF.

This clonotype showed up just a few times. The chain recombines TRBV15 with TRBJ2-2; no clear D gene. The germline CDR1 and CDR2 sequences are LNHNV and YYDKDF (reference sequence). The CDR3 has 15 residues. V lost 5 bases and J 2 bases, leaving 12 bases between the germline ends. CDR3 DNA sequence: TGTGCCACCAGCCCCCGGGCAGGTAACACCGGGGAGCTGTTTTTT. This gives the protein CATSPRAGNTGELFF.

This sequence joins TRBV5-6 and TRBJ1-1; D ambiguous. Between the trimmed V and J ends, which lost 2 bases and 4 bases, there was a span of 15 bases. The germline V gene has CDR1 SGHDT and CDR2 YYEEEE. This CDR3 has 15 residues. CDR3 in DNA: TGTGCCAGCAGCTTTTTCGGCCGGCGGGGCACTGAAGCTTTCTTT. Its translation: CASSFFGRRGTEAFF.

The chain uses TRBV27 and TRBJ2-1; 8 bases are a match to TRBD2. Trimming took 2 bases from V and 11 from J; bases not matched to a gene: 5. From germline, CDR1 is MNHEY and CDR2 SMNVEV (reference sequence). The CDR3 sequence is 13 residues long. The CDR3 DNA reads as TGTGCCAGCAGTTTAGGACTAGCTAGGCAGCAGTTCTTC. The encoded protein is CASSLGLARQQFF.

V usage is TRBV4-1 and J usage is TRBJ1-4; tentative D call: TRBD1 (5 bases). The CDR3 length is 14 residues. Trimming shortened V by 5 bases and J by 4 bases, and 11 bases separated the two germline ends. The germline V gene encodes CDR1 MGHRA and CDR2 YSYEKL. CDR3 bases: TGCGCCAGCAGCACCCGGGACCTTAATGAAAAACTGTTTTTT. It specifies CASSTRDLNEKLFF.

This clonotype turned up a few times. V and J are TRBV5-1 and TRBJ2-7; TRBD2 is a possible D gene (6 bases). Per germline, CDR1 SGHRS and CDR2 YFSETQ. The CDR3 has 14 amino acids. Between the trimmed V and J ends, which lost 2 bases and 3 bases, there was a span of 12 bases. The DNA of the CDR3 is TGCGCCAGCAGCTTCCGGGACTCGGACTACGAGCAGTACTTC. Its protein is CASSFRDSDYEQYF.

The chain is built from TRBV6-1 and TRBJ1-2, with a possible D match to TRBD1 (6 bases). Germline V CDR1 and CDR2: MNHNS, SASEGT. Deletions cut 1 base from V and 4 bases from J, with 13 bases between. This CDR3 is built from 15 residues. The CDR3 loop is CASSEGGKGGYGYTF. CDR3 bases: TGTGCCAGCAGTGAAGGGGGAAAGGGGGGCTATGGCTACACCTTC.

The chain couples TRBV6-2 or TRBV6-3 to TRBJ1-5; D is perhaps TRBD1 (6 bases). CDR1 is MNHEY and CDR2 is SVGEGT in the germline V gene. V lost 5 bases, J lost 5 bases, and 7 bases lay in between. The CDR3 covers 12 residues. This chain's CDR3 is CASSQGYQPQHF. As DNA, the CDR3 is TGTGCCAGCAGTCAGGGGTATCAGCCCCAGCATTTT.

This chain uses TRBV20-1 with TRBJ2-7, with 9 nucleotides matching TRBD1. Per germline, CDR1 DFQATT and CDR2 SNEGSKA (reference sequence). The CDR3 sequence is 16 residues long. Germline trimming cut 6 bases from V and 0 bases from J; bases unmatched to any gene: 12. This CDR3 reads CSAGGGDRASSYEQYF. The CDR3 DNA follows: TGCAGTGCAGGGGGAGGGGACAGGGCTAGCTCCTACGAGCAGTACTTC.

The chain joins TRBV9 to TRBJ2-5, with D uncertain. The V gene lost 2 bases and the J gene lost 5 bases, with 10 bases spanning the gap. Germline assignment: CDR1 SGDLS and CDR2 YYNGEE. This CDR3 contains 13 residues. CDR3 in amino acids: CASSVRQLETQYF. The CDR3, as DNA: TGTGCCAGCAGCGTGAGACAACTGGAGACCCAGTACTTC.

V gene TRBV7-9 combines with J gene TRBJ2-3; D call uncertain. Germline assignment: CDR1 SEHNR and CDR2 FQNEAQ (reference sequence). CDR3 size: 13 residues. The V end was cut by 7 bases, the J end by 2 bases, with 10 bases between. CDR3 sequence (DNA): TGTGCCAGCAACCCATACCTCACAGATACGCAGTATTTT. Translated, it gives CASNPYLTDTQYF. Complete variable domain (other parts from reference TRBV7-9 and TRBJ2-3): DTGVSQNPRHKITKRGQNVTFRCDPISEHNRLYWYRQTLGQGPEFLTYFQNEAQLEKSRLLSDRFSAERPKGSFSTLEIQRTEQGDSAMYLCASNPYLTDTQYFGPGTRLTVL.

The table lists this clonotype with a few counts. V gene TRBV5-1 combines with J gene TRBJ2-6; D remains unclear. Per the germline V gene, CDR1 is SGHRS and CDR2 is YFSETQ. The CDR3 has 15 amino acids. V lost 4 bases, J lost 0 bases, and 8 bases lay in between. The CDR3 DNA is TGCGCCAGCAGCATAGGGAACTCTGGGGCCAACGTCCTGACTTTC. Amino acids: CASSIGNSGANVLTF.

CDR3 coding DNA: TGCGCCAGCAGCCAAGAGAGCGGGGGCACTGAAGCTTTCTTT. This sequence encodes CASSQESGGTEAFF. This chain links TRBV4-3 with TRBJ1-1, with D possibly TRBD1 on 5 matching bases. The CDR3 is made up of 14 amino acids. Germline CDR1 reads LGHNA; CDR2 reads YSLEER. Trimming left V 0 bases short and J 4 bases short, with 9 bases between.

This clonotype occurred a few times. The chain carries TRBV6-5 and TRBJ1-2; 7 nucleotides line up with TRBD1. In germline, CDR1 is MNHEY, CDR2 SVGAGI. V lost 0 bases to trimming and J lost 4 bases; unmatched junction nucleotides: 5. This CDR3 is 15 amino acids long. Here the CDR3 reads CASSYSRGAGYGYTF. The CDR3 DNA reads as TGTGCCAGCAGTTACTCCAGGGGGGCGGGCTATGGCTACACCTTC.

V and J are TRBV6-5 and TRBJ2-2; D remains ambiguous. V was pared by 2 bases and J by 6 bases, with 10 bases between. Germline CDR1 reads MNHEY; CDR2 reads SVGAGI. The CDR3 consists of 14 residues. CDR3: CASSYRLDAGELFF. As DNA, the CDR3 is TGTGCCAGCAGTTACCGGCTAGACGCCGGGGAGCTGTTTTTT.

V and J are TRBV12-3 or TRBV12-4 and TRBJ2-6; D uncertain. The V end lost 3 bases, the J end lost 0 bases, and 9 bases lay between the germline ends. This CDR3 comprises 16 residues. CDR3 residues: CASSLRAISGANVLTF. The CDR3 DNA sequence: TGTGCCAGCAGTTTGAGAGCTATCTCTGGGGCCAACGTCCTGACTTTC.

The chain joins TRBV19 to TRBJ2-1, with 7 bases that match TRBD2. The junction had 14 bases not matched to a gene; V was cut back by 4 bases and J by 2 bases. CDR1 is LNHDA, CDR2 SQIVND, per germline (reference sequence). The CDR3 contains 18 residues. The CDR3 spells CASSTISRLAGPYNEQFF. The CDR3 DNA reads TGTGCCAGTAGTACTATCTCCCGACTAGCAGGGCCCTACAATGAGCAGTTCTTC. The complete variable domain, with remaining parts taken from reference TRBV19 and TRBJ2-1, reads DGGITQSPKYLFRKEGQNVTLSCEQNLNHDAMYWYRQDPGQGLRLIYYSQIVNDFQKGDIAEGYSVSREKKESFPLTVTSAQKNPTAFYLCASSTISRLAGPYNEQFFGPGTRLTVL.

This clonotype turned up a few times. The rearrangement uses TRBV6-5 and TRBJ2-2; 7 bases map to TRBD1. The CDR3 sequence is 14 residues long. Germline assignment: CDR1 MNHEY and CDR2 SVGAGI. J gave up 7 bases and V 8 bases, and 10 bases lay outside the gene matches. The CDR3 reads CASREGGNDGELFF. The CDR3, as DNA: TGTGCCAGCCGTGAAGGGGGCAATGACGGGGAGCTGTTTTTT.

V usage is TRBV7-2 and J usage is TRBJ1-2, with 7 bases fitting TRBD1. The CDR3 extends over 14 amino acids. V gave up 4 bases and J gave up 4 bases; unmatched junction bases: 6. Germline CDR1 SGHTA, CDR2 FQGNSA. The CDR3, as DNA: TGTGCCAGCAGCTCGAGCGGGACAGTCTATGGCTACACCTTC. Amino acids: CASSSSGTVYGYTF.

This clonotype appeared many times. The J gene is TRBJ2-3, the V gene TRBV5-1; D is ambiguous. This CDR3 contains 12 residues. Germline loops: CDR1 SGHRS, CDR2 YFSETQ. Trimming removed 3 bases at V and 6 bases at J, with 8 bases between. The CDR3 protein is CASSSDQDTQYF. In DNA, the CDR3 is TGCGCCAGCAGCTCGGACCAGGATACGCAGTATTTT.

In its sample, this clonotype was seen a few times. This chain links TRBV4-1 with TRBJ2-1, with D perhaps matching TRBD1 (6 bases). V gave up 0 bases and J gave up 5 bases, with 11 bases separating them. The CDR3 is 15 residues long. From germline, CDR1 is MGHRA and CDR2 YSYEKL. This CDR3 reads CASSQEGRGHNEQFF. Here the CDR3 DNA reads TGCGCCAGCAGCCAAGAGGGCAGGGGCCACAATGAGCAGTTCTTC.

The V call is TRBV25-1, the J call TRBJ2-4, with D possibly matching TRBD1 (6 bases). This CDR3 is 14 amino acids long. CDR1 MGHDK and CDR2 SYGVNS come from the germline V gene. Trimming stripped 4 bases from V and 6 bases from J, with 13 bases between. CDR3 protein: CASSVGTPGNIQYF. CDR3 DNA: TGTGCCAGCAGTGTGGGGACACCGGGAAACATTCAGTACTTC.